These 9 T cell receptor beta chains originate from one sample sequenced in a study of cytomegalovirus exposure and HLA in healthy donors. With 60 Vbeta and 13 Jbeta primers, the PCR was carried out. Sequenced by immunoSEQ multiplex PCR; TCRdb stores in-frame clones only, minus some. The sample yields about 160,000 clones, about four fifths seen once. Sequences were obtained from PBMCs. These receptors originate from a girl between 10 and 17 years old in good health and CMV-seropositive.

The chain is built from TRBV2 and TRBJ2-2; 8 bases map to TRBD2. Germline lookup yields CDR1 SNHLY and CDR2 FYNNEI. The CDR3 sequence is 14 residues long. Trimming cost V 5 bases and J 4 bases; bases outside gene matches: 3. CDR3 sequence: CASSRSGGTGELFF. DNA of the CDR3: TGTGCCAGCAGTCGGAGCGGGGGCACCGGGGAGCTGTTTTTT.

The CDR3 reads CASSILYFVGTSGGAGEQFF. The CDR3, as DNA: TGTGCCAGTAGTATATTATATTTCGTCGGGACTAGCGGGGGGGCGGGTGAGCAGTTCTTC. V usage is TRBV19 and J usage is TRBJ2-1, with TRBD2 matching 16 bases. The V and J ends lost 2 bases and 9 bases, in that order; junction bases with no gene match: 16. This CDR3 has 20 residues. Germline V gene data show CDR1 as LNHDA and CDR2 as SQIVND (reference sequence).

V gene TRBV5-1 combines with J gene TRBJ1-2, with TRBD1 matching 8 bases. CDR3 length equals 15 residues. V gave up 1 base and J gave up 0 bases; unmatched junction bases: 2. The germline V gene has CDR1 SGHRS and CDR2 YFSETQ. This chain's CDR3 is CASSLRQGPNYGYTF. Written as DNA, the CDR3 is TGCGCCAGCAGCTTGCGACAGGGGCCTAACTATGGCTACACCTTC.

This clone was counted a single time. V is TRBV19 and J is TRBJ2-7; D is possibly TRBD1 (6 bases). V lost 2 bases to trimming and J lost 2 bases, with 10 bases between them. Germline-derived CDR1 and CDR2 are LNHDA and SQIVND (reference sequence). This CDR3 is built from 14 residues. This CDR3 reads CASSIRGGPYEQYF. The DNA of the CDR3 is TGTGCCAGTAGTATAAGAGGGGGTCCCTACGAGCAGTACTTC.

A few counts support this clone. V and J are TRBV9 and TRBJ1-4, with D uncertain. Germline V gene lookup returns CDR1 SGDLS and CDR2 YYNGEE. Trimming took off 2 bases at V and 6 bases at J, with 8 bases between the two ends. CDR3 length: 13 residues. As DNA, the CDR3 is TGTGCCAGCAGCGTTGTGCCGGATGAAAAACTGTTTTTT. This sequence encodes CASSVVPDEKLFF.

This chain uses TRBV4-1 with TRBJ2-2; 7 bases match TRBD1. Germline loops: CDR1 MGHRA, CDR2 YSYEKL. CDR3 length: 20 amino acids. V trimming: 1 base; J trimming: 2 bases; junction bases outside the gene matches: 16. The CDR3 sequence: CASSQVPLRLGQTNTGELFF. The CDR3 DNA is TGCGCCAGCAGCCAAGTACCCCTCCGCTTGGGACAGACAAACACCGGGGAGCTGTTTTTT.

The V gene is TRBV5-1, the J gene TRBJ2-5; 13 nucleotides match TRBD2. The germline gives CDR1 SGHRS, CDR2 YFSETQ. The CDR3 covers 16 residues. With V trimmed by 1 base and J by 5 bases, 5 bases remained unmatched. CDR3 amino acids: CASSLTSGGARETQYF. The CDR3 DNA is TGCGCCAGCAGCTTGACTAGCGGGGGGGCCCGGGAGACCCAGTACTTC.

V usage is TRBV11-2 and J usage is TRBJ2-2; D is ambiguous. The CDR3 runs to 16 residues. Trimming cost V 1 base and J 5 bases, with 14 bases left between them. Germline CDR1 reads SGHAT; CDR2 reads FQNNGV. CDR3 sequence reads: CASSLGVRRKTGELFF. In DNA, the CDR3 is TGTGCCAGCAGCTTAGGTGTGAGGCGGAAGACCGGGGAGCTGTTTTTT. The full variable domain, its missing parts supplied by reference TRBV11-2 and TRBJ2-2, is EAGVAQSPRYKIIEKRQSVAFWCNPISGHATLYWYQQILGQGPKLLIQFQNNGVVDDSQLPKDRFSAERLKGVDSTLKIQPAKLEDSAVYLCASSLGVRRKTGELFFGEGSRLTVL.

The chain is built from TRBV5-6 and TRBJ2-7; 9 nucleotides agree with TRBD2. The J segment lost 2 bases and the V segment lost 5 bases, leaving 5 bases of the junction unmatched. Germline lookup yields CDR1 SGHDT and CDR2 YYEEEE. The CDR3 extends over 14 amino acids. The CDR3 here is CASRPGLATYEQYF. CDR3 nucleotide sequence: TGTGCCAGCAGACCGGGACTAGCTACCTACGAGCAGTACTTC.